This is a list of T cell receptor beta chains from one sample in a study of T cell responses to AZD1222 COVID-19 vaccine. Some clones are missing from TCRdb's copy, which holds only in-frame ones; the method was immunoSEQ multiplex PCR. Of around 160,000 clones in the sample, 93% were seen once. The source material was peripheral blood, sampled on day 0 of AZD1222 vaccination. The receptor set was obtained from an adult in good health. CDR3s include the opening cysteine and the closing phenylalanine or tryptophan. Fields, in order: clone size, V gene, J gene, D gene, CDR3 DNA, CDR3 protein. A D gene is named only where the DNA matches it firmly. Rows may omit the clone size; those that give it use once, few, many or a size class.

>-|TRBV3-1/TRBV3-2|TRBJ1-3|-
TGTGCCAGCAGCATCGGGACCAACTCTGGAAACACCATATATTTT
CASSIGTNSGNTIYF
>-|TRBV7-9|TRBJ1-1|-
TGTGCCAGCAGCTCCCCGGGGAATGCGAACACTGAAGCTTTCTTT
CASSSPGNANTEAFF
>-|TRBV6-5|TRBJ1-5|-
TGTGCCAGCAGTCAACAGGATAGCAATCAGCCCCAGCATTTT
CASSQQDSNQPQHF
>-|TRBV9|TRBJ1-2|-
TGTGCCAGCAGCAGCAACAAGGACTATGGCTACACCTTC
CASSSNKDYGYTF
>few|TRBV11-1|TRBJ1-1|-
TGTGCCAGCAGCTTGGTGTTATATGGGGACACTGAAGCTTTCTTT
CASSLVLYGDTEAFF
>-|TRBV6-2/TRBV6-3|TRBJ1-1|-
TGTGCCAGCACCCCGAGGTACCAGGTTGAAGCTTTCTTT
CASTPRYQVEAFF
>-|TRBV5-4|TRBJ2-3|-
TGTGCCAGCAGCTTCCGGGCAGGGGCGGCTGGCACAGATACGCAGTATTTT
CASSFRAGAAGTDTQYF
>-|TRBV27|TRBJ2-7|TRBD1
TGTGCCAGCAAATGGGACAGGGTATCTTACGAGCAGTACTTC
CASKWDRVSYEQYF
>-|TRBV6-5|TRBJ1-1|-
TGTGCCAGCACTAAAGGCCTGGGGGGCACTGAAGCTTTCTTT
CASTKGLGGTEAFF
>-|TRBV13|TRBJ2-1|TRBD2
TGTGCCAGCAGCTTAGCTTGGGCGGGGGGGCTCTCCTACAATGAGCAGTTCTTC
CASSLAWAGGLSYNEQFF
>-|TRBV14|TRBJ2-7|-
TGTGCCAGCAGCCAAGAAAACGGTTACTACGAGCAGTACTTC
CASSQENGYYEQYF
>-|TRBV6-5|TRBJ2-2|-
TGTGCCACTCCAACCCGGGTGAACACCGGGGAGCTGTTTTTT
CATPTRVNTGELFF
>-|TRBV5-1|TRBJ2-7|TRBD2
TGCGCCAGCAGCGTTTTAGCGGGGGATACCTACGAGCAGTACTTC
CASSVLAGDTYEQYF
>once|TRBV29-1|TRBJ1-1|TRBD1
TGCAGCGTCCTGGACAGGGCAGGTCTAGCCACTGAAGCTTTCTTT
CSVLDRAGLATEAFF
>-|TRBV5-6|TRBJ1-4|-
TGTGCCAGCAGCTTGGTGGCAGGAGCTAATGAAAAACTGTTTTTT
CASSLVAGANEKLFF